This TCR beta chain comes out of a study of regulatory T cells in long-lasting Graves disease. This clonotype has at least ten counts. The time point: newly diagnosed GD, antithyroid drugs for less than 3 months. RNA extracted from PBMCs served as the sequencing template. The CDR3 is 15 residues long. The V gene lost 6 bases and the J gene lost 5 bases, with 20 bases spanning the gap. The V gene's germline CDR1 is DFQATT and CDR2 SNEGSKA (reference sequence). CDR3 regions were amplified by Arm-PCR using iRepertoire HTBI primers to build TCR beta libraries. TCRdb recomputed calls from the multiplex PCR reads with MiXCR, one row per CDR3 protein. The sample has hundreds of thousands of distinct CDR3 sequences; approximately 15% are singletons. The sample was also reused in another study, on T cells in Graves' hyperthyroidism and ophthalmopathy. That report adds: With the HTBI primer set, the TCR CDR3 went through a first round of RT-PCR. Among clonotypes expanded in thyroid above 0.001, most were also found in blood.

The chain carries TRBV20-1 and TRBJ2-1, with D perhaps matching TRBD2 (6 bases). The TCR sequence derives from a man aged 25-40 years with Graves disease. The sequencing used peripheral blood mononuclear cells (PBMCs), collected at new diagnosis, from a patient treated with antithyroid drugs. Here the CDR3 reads CSARLAGYANNEQFF. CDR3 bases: TGCAGTGCCAGACTGGCGGGATACGCTAACAATGAGCAGTTCTTC.